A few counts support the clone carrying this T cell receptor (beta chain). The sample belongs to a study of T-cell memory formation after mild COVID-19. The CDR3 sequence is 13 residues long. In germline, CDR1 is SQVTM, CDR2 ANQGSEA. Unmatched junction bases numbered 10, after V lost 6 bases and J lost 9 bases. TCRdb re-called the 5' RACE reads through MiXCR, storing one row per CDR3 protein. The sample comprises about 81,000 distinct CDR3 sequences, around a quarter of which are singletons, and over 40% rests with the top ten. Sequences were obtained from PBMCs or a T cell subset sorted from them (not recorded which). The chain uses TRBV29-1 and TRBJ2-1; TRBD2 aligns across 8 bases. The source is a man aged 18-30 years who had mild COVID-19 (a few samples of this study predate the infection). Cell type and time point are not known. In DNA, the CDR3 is TGCAGCGTCGGGGGGGGGGTACACGTTGAGCAGTTCTTC. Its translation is CSVGGGVHVEQFF.